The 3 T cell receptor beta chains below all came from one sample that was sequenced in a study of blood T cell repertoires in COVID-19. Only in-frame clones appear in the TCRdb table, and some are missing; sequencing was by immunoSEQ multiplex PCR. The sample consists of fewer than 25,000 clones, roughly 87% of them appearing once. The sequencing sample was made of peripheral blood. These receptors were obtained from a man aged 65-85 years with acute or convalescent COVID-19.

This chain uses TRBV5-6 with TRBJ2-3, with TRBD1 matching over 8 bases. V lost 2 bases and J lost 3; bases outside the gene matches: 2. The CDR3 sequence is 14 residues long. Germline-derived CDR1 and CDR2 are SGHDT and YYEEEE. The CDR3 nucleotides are TGTGCCAGCAGCTTAGACAGGGGAACAGATACGCAGTATTTT. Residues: CASSLDRGTDTQYF.

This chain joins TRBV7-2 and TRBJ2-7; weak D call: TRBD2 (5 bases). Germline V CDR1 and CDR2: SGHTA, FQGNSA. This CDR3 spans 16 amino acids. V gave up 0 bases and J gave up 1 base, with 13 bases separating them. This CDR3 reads CASSLAPGSASYEQYF. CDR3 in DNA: TGTGCCAGCAGCTTAGCACCGGGGTCAGCTTCCTACGAGCAGTACTTC.

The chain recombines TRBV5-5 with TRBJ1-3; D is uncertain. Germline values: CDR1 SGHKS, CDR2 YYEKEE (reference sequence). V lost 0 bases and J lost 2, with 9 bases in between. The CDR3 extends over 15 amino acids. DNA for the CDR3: TGTGCCAGCAGCTTGGCCCCTACTGCTGGAAACACCATATATTTT. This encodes CASSLAPTAGNTIYF.